This T cell receptor (beta chain) was profiled in a study of T cells after posttransplantation cyclophosphamide. Study-level points and caveats: Recipient CMV seropositivity and CMV reactivation strongly tracked TRB clonality. Donor CD8+ memory clones often dominated recipient blood repertoires at later times. Tissue-infiltrating T cells from skin or gut overlapped little with blood T cells.

Cyclophosphamide on days +3 and +4 followed busulfan-fludarabine conditioning and a marrow graft. Sequencing used immunoSEQ multiplex PCR; TCRdb keeps in-frame clones, though not all of them. The data show about 12,000 clones, with none appearing a single time. The germline V and J ends were trimmed by 8 bases and 4 bases, with 16 bases remaining between them. CDR1 is SGHTA and CDR2 is FQGNSA in the germline V gene. This CDR3 has 14 residues. This clone was found many times. The antigen remains undetermined. This TCR came from a female patient in her thirties or forties who received an allogeneic stem cell transplant from a related donor, was CMV-positive, and had acute GVHD only. Some T cells here may be from the graft donor. Sample: PBMCs, taken after allogeneic stem cell transplant with posttransplant cyclophosphamide. This chain uses TRBV7-2 with TRBJ2-3, with D possibly being TRBD2 (5 bases). The CDR3 region has the DNA TGTGCCAGCTTCGGACTGGATGGTGCAGATACGCAGTATTTT. It codes for CASFGLDGADTQYF.